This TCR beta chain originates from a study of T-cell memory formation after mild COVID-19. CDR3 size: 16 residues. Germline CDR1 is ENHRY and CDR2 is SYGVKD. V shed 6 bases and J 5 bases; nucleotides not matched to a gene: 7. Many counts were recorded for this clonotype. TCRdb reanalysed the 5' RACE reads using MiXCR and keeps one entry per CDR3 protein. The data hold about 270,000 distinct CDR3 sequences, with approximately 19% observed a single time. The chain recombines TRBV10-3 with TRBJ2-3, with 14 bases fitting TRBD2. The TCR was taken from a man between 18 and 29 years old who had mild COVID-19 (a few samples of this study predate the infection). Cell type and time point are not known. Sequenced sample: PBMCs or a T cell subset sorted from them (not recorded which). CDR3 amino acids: CAISAGTSGGEDTQYF. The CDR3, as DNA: TGTGCCATCAGCGCCGGGACTAGCGGGGGTGAAGATACGCAGTATTTT.